A selection of T cell receptor beta chains follows, all from one sample in a study of immune heterogeneity within non-small cell lung tumors. TCRdb recomputed calls from the multiplex PCR reads with MiXCR, one row per CDR3 protein. This table holds fewer than 4,500 distinct CDR3 sequences, 24% found once. The sequenced sample consisted of lung tumor tissue. Receptor source: a man in his fifties with non-small cell lung cancer. Both conserved end residues are part of each CDR3. A D gene is named only where the DNA matches it firmly. Only some rows state a clone size, as once, few, many or a class for expanded clones.

medium-sized	TRBV28	TRBJ2-7	NA	TGTGCCAGCAGTTTCCTCTCTCCCTACGAGCAGTACTTC	CASSFLSPYEQYF
medium-sized	TRBV6-1	TRBJ1-1	TRBD1	TGTGCCAGCAGCCCGGACAGGGGGCCGAACACTGAAGCTTTCTTT	CASSPDRGPNTEAFF
medium-sized	TRBV6-1	TRBJ2-7	NA	TGTGCCAGCAGTCCCTCTACAGGGTTGAACGAGCAGTACTTC	CASSPSTGLNEQYF
medium-sized	TRBV10-1	TRBJ2-3	TRBD1	TGCGCCAGCAGTGAGTCCCGGGACAGGGAGACAGATACGCAGTATTTT	CASSESRDRETDTQYF
medium-sized	TRBV27	TRBJ1-1	NA	TGTGCCAGCAGTCGCAGGGACGGTACGAACACTGAAGCTTTCTTT	CASSRRDGTNTEAFF
medium-sized	TRBV6-1	TRBJ2-7	TRBD1	TGTGCCAGCCTTGCTCCGCCGGGACAGGGAAAGGAGCAGTACTTC	CASLAPPGQGKEQYF
medium-sized	TRBV7-8	TRBJ1-1	NA	TGTGCCAGCAGCTTAATGGGGCTTATGATAGAGAACACTGAAGCTTTCTTT	CASSLMGLMIENTEAFF
medium-sized	TRBV7-8	TRBJ2-5	NA	TGTGCCAGCAGCCTAATGCAAGAGACCCAGTACTTC	CASSLMQETQYF
many	TRBV11-2	TRBJ2-3	TRBD2	TGTGCCAGCAGCTTTGGGGGGGAGTTCACAGATACGCAGTATTTT	CASSFGGEFTDTQYF
NA	TRBV6-1	TRBJ2-1	NA	TGTGCCAGCAGCCGGCACACGGGGAACAATGAGCAGTTCTTC	CASSRHTGNNEQFF
NA	TRBV7-3	TRBJ1-1	TRBD1	TGTGCCAGCAGCACCTCACAGGGGCAGGGGTCTGAAGCTTTCTTT	CASSTSQGQGSEAFF
many	TRBV5-1	TRBJ2-1	NA	TGCGCCAGCAGCTTGGAGACAGGTTACAATGAGCAGTTCTTC	CASSLETGYNEQFF
NA	TRBV28	TRBJ2-7	TRBD1	TGTGCCAGCAGGCGCACCGCGACAGGGTCTTCGTTTTTCTTATTC	CASRRTATGSSFFLF
large	TRBV18	TRBJ2-1	NA	TGTGCCAGCTCTCCAGGACGGTTAACCTACAATGAGCAGTTCTTC	CASSPGRLTYNEQFF
medium-sized	TRBV30	TRBJ2-1	TRBD2	TGTGCCTGGACCTTCTCGGGTATTAGCGGGGGTGAGCAGTTCTTC	CAWTFSGISGGEQFF
medium-sized	TRBV12-3/TRBV12-4	TRBJ1-2	NA	TGTGCCAGCAGTTTAGACGCGGGTTTCGGCTACACCTTC	CASSLDAGFGYTF
NA	TRBV27	TRBJ2-6	NA	TGTGCCAGCACTCCCCTCTTCTCTGGGGCCCACGTCCTGACTTTC	CASTPLFSGAHVLTF
medium-sized	TRBV4-1	TRBJ1-2	TRBD1	TGCGCCAGCAGCCAAGGGATCGACAGGGGGCGCAAAAACTATGGCTACACCTTC	CASSQGIDRGRKNYGYTF
many	TRBV11-2	TRBJ2-5	NA	TGTGCCAGCAGCGCGCTGGGTGAGACCCAGTACTTC	CASSALGETQYF